This TCR beta chain was retrieved from a study of blood T cell repertoires in COVID-19. At the level of the study: The origin of the acute and convalescent COVID-19 samples was the United States, Italy and Spain. PBMCs, B-cell-depleted T cells, or T cells were the source of the cDNA or gDNA that made up the material.

This CDR3 comprises 16 residues. Per germline, CDR1 KGHDR and CDR2 SFDVKD. V shed 2 bases, J shed 4 bases, and the junction held 8 bases outside the gene matches. The authors' processing: Estimated nucleated cell counts came from reference gene primer amplification. Some clones are missing from TCRdb's copy, which holds only in-frame ones; the method was immunoSEQ multiplex PCR. V and J calls and clone size come straight from that table; D and trimming were deduced from the DNA. The table shows around 120,000 clones, with around 87% occurring only once. This receptor was taken from a woman between 70 and 85 years old with acute or convalescent COVID-19. Sequencing was carried out using peripheral blood. The V and J genes are TRBV24-1 and TRBJ2-5, with 8 bases matching TRBD1. The CDR3 sequence is CATSDSGGGGGETQYF. For the CDR3, the DNA is TGTGCCACCAGTGATTCAGGGGGCGGAGGGGGAGAGACCCAGTACTTC.